The present entry profiles one TCR beta chain with its context. V gave up 6 bases and J gave up 9 bases, with 18 bases separating them. This CDR3 comprises 15 residues. This specimen belongs to a study of CD8 T cells in Susac syndrome. The sequenced target, TCR beta, came from blood CD8+ and CD4+ T cells. It was negative isolation that provided the CD8+ and CD4+ T cells, whereas TEMRA cells were enriched by FACS. RNA was extracted with the RNeasy kit, and a quantity of 0.5 to 1 ug was reverse transcribed using random hexamers. The immunoSEQ assay covered 54 Vbeta and 13 Jbeta segments for CDR3. TCRdb fed the immunoSEQ multiplex PCR reads into MiXCR, producing one record per CDR3 protein. The sample contains approximately 170,000 distinct CDR3 sequences, 92% of which appear only once.

The sequencing sample was made of CD4+ T cells from PBMCs. The sequence came from a human donor in good health. The rearrangement joins TRBV12-3 or TRBV12-4 to TRBJ1-6, with D perhaps TRBD1 (6 bases). The CDR3: CASSKPGQGLSPLHF. CDR3 coding DNA: TGTGCCAGCAGCAAACCGGGACAAGGACTTTCACCCCTCCACTTT.